The 32 T cell receptor beta chains below were found in one sample sequenced in a study of cytomegalovirus exposure and HLA in healthy donors. It was with 60 Vbeta and 13 Jbeta primers that the PCR ran. Using immunoSEQ multiplex PCR, the repertoire was profiled, and TCRdb retains in-frame clones only, with some absent. In the table there are roughly 51,000 clones, roughly four fifths of which are singletons. Source material: PBMCs. The receptors were sampled from a boy aged 10-17 years in good health and CMV-seropositive.

The V and J genes are TRBV7-2 and TRBJ1-2, with TRBD1 as a possible D gene (6 bases). The germline CDR1 and CDR2 sequences are SGHTA and FQGNSA. This CDR3 contains 14 residues. V lost 4 bases to trimming and J lost 3 bases, with 12 bases between them. The CDR3 sequence: CASSSGHEDYGYTF. In nucleotides, the CDR3 is TGTGCCAGCAGCTCGGGACACGAGGACTATGGCTACACCTTC.

The chain joins TRBV7-2 to TRBJ2-2; D possibly corresponds to TRBD2 (6 bases). From germline, CDR1 is SGHTA and CDR2 FQGNSA. The CDR3 consists of 15 residues. Between the trimmed V and J ends, which lost 5 bases and 4 bases, there was a span of 14 bases. DNA of the CDR3: TGTGCCAGCAGCACCGATAGCGGATCCACCGGGGAGCTGTTTTTT. This gives the protein CASSTDSGSTGELFF.

The V gene is TRBV6-1, the J gene TRBJ1-2; 8 bases are a match to TRBD1. Germline CDR1 and CDR2: MNHNS and SASEGT. The CDR3 has 14 amino acids. The V gene end was trimmed by 6 bases and the J gene end by 6 bases; junction bases not matched to a gene: 9. The CDR3 region is CASSRQGNIDGYTF. The CDR3 nucleotides read TGTGCCAGCAGCCGACAGGGGAATATCGATGGCTACACCTTC.

The genes are TRBV6-5 and TRBJ2-3, with TRBD2 as a possible D gene (5 bases). This CDR3 has 13 residues. Germline loops: CDR1 MNHEY, CDR2 SVGAGI. V shed 1 base and J shed 4 bases, with 6 bases lying between them. CDR3 protein: CASSYLGADTQYF. The CDR3 DNA reads as TGTGCCAGCAGTTACTTGGGAGCAGATACGCAGTATTTT.

V gene TRBV12-5 combines with J gene TRBJ2-1, with 11 bases that match TRBD2. Trimming cost V 0 bases and J 8 bases; bases outside gene matches: 9. Germline V CDR1 and CDR2: LGHNT, FRNRAP. The CDR3 runs to 17 residues. CDR3 residues: CASGLVTSGATGDEQFF. CDR3 DNA: TGTGCTAGTGGTTTGGTGACTAGCGGGGCCACCGGGGATGAGCAGTTCTTC.

V and J are TRBV19 and TRBJ2-7; possibly TRBD1 for D (6 bases). This CDR3 comprises 14 residues. Trimming shortened V by 8 bases and J by 5 bases, and 19 bases separated the two germline ends. CDR1 is LNHDA, CDR2 SQIVND, per germline (reference sequence). DNA for the CDR3: TGTGCCAGTTCTACGGGACAACCCCCGGACGAGCAGTACTTC. Translated, it gives CASSTGQPPDEQYF.

The DNA of the CDR3 is TGTGCCAGCCGTCGGCGGGGAGGGGAGCAGTACTTC. Protein product: CASRRRGGEQYF. This chain uses TRBV6-6 with TRBJ2-7, with 7 bases aligning to TRBD2. V trimming: 8 bases; J trimming: 7 bases; junction bases outside the gene matches: 8. The CDR3 runs to 12 residues. Germline CDR1 is MNHNY and CDR2 is SVGAGI (reference sequence).

This clone was seen a handful of times. The V and J genes are TRBV5-1 and TRBJ2-1, with 11 bases identical to TRBD2. The CDR3 consists of 16 residues. J gave up 8 bases and V 2 bases, and 9 bases lay outside the gene matches. Germline CDR1 is SGHRS and CDR2 is YFSETQ. Here the CDR3 reads CASSFSGGADHHEQFF. CDR3 bases: TGCGCCAGCAGCTTTAGCGGGGGGGCCGATCATCATGAGCAGTTCTTC.

This clone is a singleton in its sample. V gene TRBV6-1 combines with J gene TRBJ2-7, with TRBD1 matching 7 bases. This CDR3 comprises 15 residues. Germline trimming cut 2 bases from V and 0 bases from J; bases unmatched to any gene: 4. CDR1 is MNHNS and CDR2 is SASEGT in the germline V gene. Written as DNA, the CDR3 is TGTGCCAGCAGTGAAAGGGACAGTTACTCCTACGAGCAGTACTTC. This translates into CASSERDSYSYEQYF.

The chain recombines TRBV7-9 with TRBJ2-2, with TRBD1 matching 7 bases. Trimming cost V 10 bases and J 0 bases; bases outside gene matches: 5. The CDR3 is 14 amino acids. The germline V gene has CDR1 SEHNR and CDR2 FQNEAQ (reference sequence). DNA for the CDR3: TGTGCCAAAGGGACAGATTCGAACACCGGGGAGCTGTTTTTT. This translates into CAKGTDSNTGELFF.

The chain has TRBV5-8 and TRBJ1-1; a possible D gene is TRBD1 (5 bases). This CDR3 region has 13 residues. Germline V gene data show CDR1 as SGHTS and CDR2 as YDEGEE. Trimming pared 3 bases from V and 7 bases from J, leaving 13 bases between. DNA of the CDR3: TGTGCCAGCAGCTGGGGCAGGAAGGATGAAGCTTTCTTT. The encoded protein is CASSWGRKDEAFF.

The CDR3 sequence is CATRAGQPSYNEQFF. The CDR3 bases are TGTGCCACACGAGCGGGGCAACCCTCCTACAATGAGCAGTTCTTC. This chain uses TRBV15 with TRBJ2-1, with 7 bases matching TRBD2. V trimming: 9 bases; J trimming: 0 bases; junction bases outside the gene matches: 8. Germline-derived CDR1 and CDR2 are LNHNV and YYDKDF (reference sequence). The CDR3 covers 15 residues. The full variable domain, with the rest looked up from reference TRBV15 and TRBJ2-1, is DAMVIQNPRYQVTQFGKPVTLSCSQTLNHNVMYWYQQKSSQAPKLLFHYYDKDFNNEADTPDNFQSRRPNTSFCFLDIRSPGLGDTAMYLCATRAGQPSYNEQFFGPGTRLTVL.

The V and J genes are TRBV27 and TRBJ1-1; D may be TRBD1 (5 bases). Trimming pared 5 bases from V and 5 bases from J, leaving 27 bases between. The CDR3 runs 18 residues. Germline V gene sequence: CDR1 MNHEY, CDR2 SMNVEV (reference sequence). The CDR3 DNA sequence: TGTGCCAGCAGTCCGGTGACGGATCCAGTTTCGGGGGGGACTGAAGCTTTCTTT. Translating gives CASSPVTDPVSGGTEAFF.

This chain uses TRBV27 with TRBJ2-3; TRBD1 matches 10 bases. With 3 bases clipped from V and 5 bases from J, the junction kept 5 bases outside the gene matches. The CDR3 extends over 15 amino acids. Germline CDR1 MNHEY, CDR2 SMNVEV (reference sequence). The CDR3 sequence is CASSFLDRGRDTQYF. The CDR3 DNA is TGTGCCAGCAGTTTTTTGGACAGGGGGAGAGATACGCAGTATTTT.

V is TRBV11-2 and J is TRBJ2-1; D not certain. Trimming stripped 0 bases from V and 9 bases from J, with 9 bases between. Germline CDR1 SGHAT, CDR2 FQNNGV. The CDR3 is made up of 13 amino acids. CDR3 in amino acids: CASSLDMSGEQFF. The CDR3 bases are TGTGCCAGCAGCTTAGACATGTCGGGTGAGCAGTTCTTC.

V gene TRBV5-1 combines with J gene TRBJ1-1, with 7 bases matching TRBD1. Germline CDR1 and CDR2: SGHRS and YFSETQ. The CDR3 loop spans 15 amino acids. Unmatched junction bases numbered 9, after V lost 4 bases and J lost 3 bases. Here the CDR3 reads CASSRDSGRDTEAFF. The CDR3 DNA is TGCGCCAGCAGCCGGGACAGCGGAAGGGACACTGAAGCTTTCTTT.

The chain joins TRBV2 to TRBJ1-1; weak D call: TRBD1 (6 bases). V lost 6 bases and J 1 base, leaving 12 bases between the germline ends. CDR3 length: 14 residues. Germline loops: CDR1 SNHLY, CDR2 FYNNEI. The CDR3 reads CASRAYRENTEAFF. The DNA of the CDR3 is TGTGCCAGCAGAGCCTACAGGGAGAACACTGAAGCTTTCTTT. The complete variable domain, with remaining parts taken from reference TRBV2 and TRBJ1-1, reads EPEVTQTPSHQVTQMGQEVILRCVPISNHLYFYWYRQILGQKVEFLVSFYNNEISEKSEIFDDQFSVERPDGSNFTLKIRSTKLEDSAMYFCASRAYRENTEAFFGQGTRLTVV.

V usage is TRBV11-2 and J usage is TRBJ2-7; D remains ambiguous. Germline CDR1 is SGHAT and CDR2 is FQNNGV. The CDR3 consists of 14 residues. V dropped 0 bases and J dropped 7 bases, with 13 bases sitting between them. In nucleotides, the CDR3 is TGTGCCAGCAGCTTAGAACCAGGCAGGTTAGAGCAGTACTTC. This translates into CASSLEPGRLEQYF.

This CDR3 reads CASSRGIRTEAFF. The CDR3 nucleotides are TGTGCCAGCAGTAGAGGGATTAGGACTGAAGCTTTCTTT. This sequence joins TRBV6-5 and TRBJ1-1; D gene ambiguous. Germline-derived CDR1 and CDR2 are MNHEY and SVGAGI. This CDR3 spans 13 amino acids. V was clipped by 5 bases and J by 5 bases, with 12 bases between them.

The chain is built from TRBV4-2 and TRBJ2-1, with a tentative D call TRBD2 (6 bases). The ends were cut back, 3 bases at V and 3 bases at J, with 6 bases in the middle. This CDR3 comprises 13 residues. The germline V gene encodes CDR1 LGHNA and CDR2 YNFKEQ. The CDR3 sequence is CASSQGGYNEQFF. CDR3 nucleotides: TGTGCCAGCAGCCAGGGGGGCTACAATGAGCAGTTCTTC.

This chain links TRBV6-6 with TRBJ1-5; perhaps TRBD1 as D (6 bases). Deletions cut 2 bases from V and 1 base from J, with 9 bases between. From germline, CDR1 is MNHNY and CDR2 SVGAGI (reference sequence). The CDR3 contains 15 residues. The CDR3 nucleotides read TGTGCCAGCAGTTACCTCGGACAGAGCAATCAGCCCCAGCATTTT. Encoded protein: CASSYLGQSNQPQHF.

In this sample, this clone turned up a few times. The rearrangement links TRBV5-6 to TRBJ2-7, with a possible D match to TRBD2 (6 bases). The germline V gene has CDR1 SGHDT and CDR2 YYEEEE. The ends were cut back, 2 bases at V and 3 bases at J, with 15 bases in the middle. The CDR3 sequence is 15 residues long. This CDR3 is CASSFERGGVYEQYF. The CDR3 nucleotides read TGTGCCAGCAGCTTCGAACGGGGCGGGGTCTACGAGCAGTACTTC.

The chain couples TRBV6-5 to TRBJ1-4; D is uncertain. V was pared by 0 bases and J by 4 bases, with 9 bases between. Per the germline V gene, CDR1 is MNHEY and CDR2 is SVGAGI. This CDR3 is built from 15 residues. The CDR3 here is CASSYSAGDNEKLFF. In nucleotides, the CDR3 is TGTGCCAGCAGTTACTCTGCAGGCGATAATGAAAAACTGTTTTTT.

The CDR3 nucleotides read TGTGCCAGCAGCTTATCCGGGGGGGCCTACAATGAGCAGTTCTTC. Its translation: CASSLSGGAYNEQFF. The chain links TRBV7-3 to TRBJ2-1; 8 bases fit TRBD2. V was clipped by 2 bases and J by 2 bases; unmatched bases: 2. Per germline, CDR1 SGHTA and CDR2 FQGTGA. There are 15 residues in the CDR3. The full variable domain, its missing parts supplied by reference TRBV7-3 and TRBJ2-1, is GAGVSQTPSNKVTEKGKYVELRCDPISGHTALYWYRQSLGQGPEFLIYFQGTGAADDSGLPNDRFFAVRPEGSVSTLKIQRTERGDSAVYLCASSLSGGAYNEQFFGPGTRLTVL.

This CDR3 reads CASSPLKEYGYEQYF. Here the CDR3 DNA reads TGCGCCAGCAGCCCCTTAAAGGAATACGGGTACGAGCAGTACTTC. The chain is built from TRBV4-1 and TRBJ2-7; no clear D. Trimming stripped 4 bases from V and 4 bases from J, with 17 bases between. The CDR3 totals 15 residues. Germline values: CDR1 MGHRA, CDR2 YSYEKL.

This chain connects TRBV11-1 to TRBJ1-5, with 12 bases lining up with TRBD1. V gave up 5 bases and J gave up 0 bases; unmatched junction bases: 11. Looked up from germline, CDR1 is SGHAT and CDR2 is FQDESV (reference sequence). The CDR3 spans 19 residues. The CDR3 sequence: CASSISGTGGTNSNQPQHF. The CDR3 nucleotides read TGTGCCAGCAGCATATCCGGGACAGGGGGCACTAATAGCAATCAGCCCCAGCATTTT.

The chain uses TRBV18 and TRBJ2-2; 7 bases line up with TRBD1. With V trimmed by 4 bases and J by 5 bases, 10 bases remained unmatched. This CDR3 has 16 residues. Germline CDR1 is KGHSH and CDR2 is LQKENI. CDR3 in amino acids: CASSRRQGDWTGELFF. The CDR3 bases are TGTGCCAGCTCACGTAGACAGGGTGACTGGACCGGGGAGCTGTTTTTT.

This clone was observed once. The chain uses TRBV11-1 and TRBJ1-1, with TRBD1 matching over 12 bases. Per the germline V gene, CDR1 is SGHAT and CDR2 is FQDESV (reference sequence). The CDR3 contains 18 residues. V dropped 5 bases and J dropped 3; count of bases not matched to a gene: 13. The CDR3 region has the DNA TGTGCCAGCAGCACATCCGGGACAGGGGGCGCCCCGGACACTGAAGCTTTCTTT. Translation gives CASSTSGTGGAPDTEAFF.

J is TRBJ1-4 and V is TRBV4-2; 7 bases line up with TRBD1. This CDR3 spans 14 amino acids. Germline assignment: CDR1 LGHNA and CDR2 YNFKEQ. V lost 5 bases and J lost 8; bases outside the gene matches: 8. The DNA of the CDR3 is TGTGCCAGCAGCTCTTCCGGGACAGTCGAAAAACTGTTTTTT. Residues: CASSSSGTVEKLFF.

This chain uses TRBV4-1 with TRBJ1-1, with TRBD1 matching 9 bases. This CDR3 has 13 residues. Germline V gene sequence: CDR1 MGHRA, CDR2 YSYEKL. Trimming took 3 bases from V and 8 from J; bases not matched to a gene: 4. In DNA form, the CDR3 reads TGCGCCAGCAGCCAGCCCGGGACAGGGGAAGCTTTCTTT. Amino acid sequence: CASSQPGTGEAFF.

The sample holds a few counts of this clone. This chain joins TRBV27 and TRBJ1-5, with a tentative D call TRBD1 (5 bases). Trimming shortened V by 6 bases and J by 0 bases, and 15 bases separated the two germline ends. Germline V gene sequence: CDR1 MNHEY, CDR2 SMNVEV (reference sequence). The CDR3 has 16 residues. The CDR3 is CASSIRRGSSNQPQHF. In nucleotides, the CDR3 is TGTGCCAGCAGCATACGTAGGGGAAGTAGCAATCAGCCCCAGCATTTT.

The genes are TRBV27 and TRBJ2-7; D is unclear. The V end was cut by 6 bases, the J end by 3 bases, with 15 bases between. CDR1 is MNHEY and CDR2 is SMNVEV in the germline V gene (reference sequence). This CDR3 comprises 14 residues. The CDR3 is CASRSSPGYYEQYF. The CDR3 DNA follows: TGTGCCAGCAGGTCCTCGCCAGGTTACTACGAGCAGTACTTC.